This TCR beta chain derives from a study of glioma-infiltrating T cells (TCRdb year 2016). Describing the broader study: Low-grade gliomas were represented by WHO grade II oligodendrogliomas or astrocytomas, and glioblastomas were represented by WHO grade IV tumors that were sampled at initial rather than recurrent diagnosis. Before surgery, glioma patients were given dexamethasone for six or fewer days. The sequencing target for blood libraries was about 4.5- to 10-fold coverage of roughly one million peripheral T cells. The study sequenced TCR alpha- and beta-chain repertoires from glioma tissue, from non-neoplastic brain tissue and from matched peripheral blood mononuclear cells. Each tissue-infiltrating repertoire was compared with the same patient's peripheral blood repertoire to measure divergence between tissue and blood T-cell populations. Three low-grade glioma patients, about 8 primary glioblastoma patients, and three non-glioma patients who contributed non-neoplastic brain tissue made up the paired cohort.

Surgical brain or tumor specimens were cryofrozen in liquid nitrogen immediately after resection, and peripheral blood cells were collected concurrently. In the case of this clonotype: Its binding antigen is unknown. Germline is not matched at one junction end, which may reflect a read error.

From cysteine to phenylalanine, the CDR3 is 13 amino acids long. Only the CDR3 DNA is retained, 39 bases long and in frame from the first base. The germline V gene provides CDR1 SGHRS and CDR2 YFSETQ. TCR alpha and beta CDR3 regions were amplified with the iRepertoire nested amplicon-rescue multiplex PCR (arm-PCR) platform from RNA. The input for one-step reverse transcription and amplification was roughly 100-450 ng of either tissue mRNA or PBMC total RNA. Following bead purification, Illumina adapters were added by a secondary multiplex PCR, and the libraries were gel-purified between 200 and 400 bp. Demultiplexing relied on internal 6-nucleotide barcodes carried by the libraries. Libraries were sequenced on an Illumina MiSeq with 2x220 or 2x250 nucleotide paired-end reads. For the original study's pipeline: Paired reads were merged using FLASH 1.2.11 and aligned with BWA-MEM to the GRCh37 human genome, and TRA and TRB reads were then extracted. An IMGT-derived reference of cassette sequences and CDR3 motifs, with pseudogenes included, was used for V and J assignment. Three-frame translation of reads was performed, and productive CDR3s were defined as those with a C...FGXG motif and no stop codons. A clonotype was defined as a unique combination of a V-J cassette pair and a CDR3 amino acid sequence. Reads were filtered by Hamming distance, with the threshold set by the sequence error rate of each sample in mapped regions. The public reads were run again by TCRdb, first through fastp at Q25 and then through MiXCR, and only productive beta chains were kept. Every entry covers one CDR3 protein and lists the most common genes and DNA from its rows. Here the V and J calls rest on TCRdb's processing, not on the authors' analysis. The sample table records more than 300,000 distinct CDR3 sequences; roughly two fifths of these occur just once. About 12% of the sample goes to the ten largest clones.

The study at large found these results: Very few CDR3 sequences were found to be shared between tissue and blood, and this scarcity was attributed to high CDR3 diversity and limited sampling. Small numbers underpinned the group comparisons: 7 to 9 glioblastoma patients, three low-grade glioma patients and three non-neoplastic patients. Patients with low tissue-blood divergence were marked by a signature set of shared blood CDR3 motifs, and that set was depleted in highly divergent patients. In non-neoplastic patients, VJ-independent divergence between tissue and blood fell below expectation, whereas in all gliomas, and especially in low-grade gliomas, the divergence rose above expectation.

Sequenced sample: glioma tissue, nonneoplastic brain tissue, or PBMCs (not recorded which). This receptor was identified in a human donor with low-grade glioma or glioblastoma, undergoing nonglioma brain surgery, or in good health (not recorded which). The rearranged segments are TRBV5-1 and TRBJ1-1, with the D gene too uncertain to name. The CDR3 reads CAISLSEDTEAFF. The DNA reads TGCGCCATCAGCCTTTCTGAGGACACTGAAGCTTTCTTT. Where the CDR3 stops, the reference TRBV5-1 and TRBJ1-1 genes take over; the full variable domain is KAGVTQTPRYLIKTRGQQVTLSCSPISGHRSVSWYQQTPGQGLQFLFEYFSETQRNKGNFPGRFSGRQFSNSRSEMNVSTLELGDSALYLCAISLSEDTEAFFGQGTRLTVV.